These 11 T cell receptor beta chains share one sample of origin, sequenced in a study of radiotherapy plus CTLA-4 blockade in lung cancer. The method was immunoSEQ multiplex PCR; TCRdb's version includes in-frame clones alone and lacks a portion of them. The sample includes some 66,000 clones, around 86% seen only once; the top ten take about 4.2%. Sequenced here: peripheral blood, sampled from a patient treated with radiotherapy plus ipilimumab. These receptor sequences come from a human donor with non-small cell lung cancer who had a partial response to radiotherapy plus ipilimumab.

V usage is TRBV27 and J usage is TRBJ2-3, with 10 positions matching TRBD2. This CDR3 spans 16 amino acids. In germline, CDR1 is MNHEY, CDR2 SMNVEV (reference sequence). V shed 4 bases, J shed 6 bases, and the junction held 10 bases outside the gene matches. The DNA for the CDR3 is TGTGCCAGCAGTTCCGGACTAGCGGTCCCCAATGATACGCAGTATTTT. Amino acid sequence: CASSSGLAVPNDTQYF.

The chain is built from TRBV19 and TRBJ2-2; 7 bases map to TRBD2. V dropped 7 bases and J dropped 1; count of bases not matched to a gene: 9. The germline gives CDR1 LNHDA, CDR2 SQIVND (reference sequence). The CDR3 runs 16 residues. CDR3 residues: CASTLLGGRNTGELFF. Written as DNA, the CDR3 is TGTGCCAGTACCCTTCTCGGCGGGAGGAACACCGGGGAGCTGTTTTTT.

V usage is TRBV5-1 and J usage is TRBJ1-2; the match to TRBD1 covers 8 bases. The CDR3 is 13 residues long. CDR1 is SGHRS, CDR2 YFSETQ, per germline. The junction had 7 bases not matched to a gene; V was cut back by 4 bases and J by 8 bases. CDR3 DNA: TGCGCCAGCAGCAATCGACAGGGGCAAGGCTACACCTTC. Translated: CASSNRQGQGYTF.

The rearrangement uses TRBV7-9 and TRBJ2-7; D ambiguous. The CDR3 consists of 13 residues. Germline values: CDR1 SEHNR, CDR2 FQNEAQ (reference sequence). V lost 2 bases and J 6 bases, leaving 11 bases between the germline ends. The CDR3 DNA follows: TGTGCCAGCAGCTTACCGGATTCGGGCGAGCAGTACTTC. Translation: CASSLPDSGEQYF. The full variable domain, completed using reference TRBV7-9 and TRBJ2-7, is DTGVSQNPRHKITKRGQNVTFRCDPISEHNRLYWYRQTLGQGPEFLTYFQNEAQLEKSRLLSDRFSAERPKGSFSTLEIQRTEQGDSAMYLCASSLPDSGEQYFGPGTRLTVT.

The chain couples TRBV11-2 to TRBJ2-7; 13 bases are a match to TRBD2. The germline V gene encodes CDR1 SGHAT and CDR2 FQNNGV. With V trimmed by 4 bases and J by 9 bases, 6 bases remained unmatched. This CDR3 has 14 amino acids. For the CDR3, the DNA is TGTGCCAGCAGCTCCGGGACTAGCGGGATCTGGCAGTACTTC. Its translation is CASSSGTSGIWQYF. The whole variable domain, filled in from reference TRBV11-2 and TRBJ2-7, reads EAGVAQSPRYKIIEKRQSVAFWCNPISGHATLYWYQQILGQGPKLLIQFQNNGVVDDSQLPKDRFSAERLKGVDSTLKIQPAKLEDSAVYLCASSSGTSGIWQYFGPGTRLTVT.

This chain joins TRBV11-2 and TRBJ1-4, with a possible D match to TRBD1 (6 bases). The CDR3 runs 14 residues. Germline V gene lookup returns CDR1 SGHAT and CDR2 FQNNGV. Trimming stripped 5 bases from V and 8 bases from J, with 15 bases between. CDR3 sequence: CASSRDRQGEKLFF. Here the CDR3 DNA reads TGTGCCAGCAGCCGAGACAGGCAGGGGGAAAAACTGTTTTTT.

The chain recombines TRBV18 with TRBJ2-2; TRBD1 might be the D (5 bases). The germline V and J ends were trimmed by 1 base and 0 bases, with 9 bases remaining between them. The germline V gene has CDR1 KGHSH and CDR2 LQKENI. CDR3 length: 16 amino acids. For the CDR3, the DNA is TGTGCCAGCTCACCACTCACGGACACGAACACCGGGGAGCTGTTTTTT. The encoded protein is CASSPLTDTNTGELFF.

The V gene is TRBV29-1, the J gene TRBJ2-1; tentative D call: TRBD2 (5 bases). CDR3 length equals 9 residues. V shed 8 bases and J shed 16 bases, with 15 bases lying between them. Per the germline V gene, CDR1 is SQVTM and CDR2 is ANQGSEA. The CDR3 is CSTGREIFF. CDR3 nucleotides: TGCAGCACGGGAAGGGAAATTTTCTTC.

The V call is TRBV6-1, the J call TRBJ1-2; D possibly corresponds to TRBD1 (5 bases). CDR3 length: 15 amino acids. Trimming left V 8 bases short and J 7 bases short, with 23 bases between. Germline V gene sequence: CDR1 MNHNS, CDR2 SASEGT. This chain's CDR3 is CASPKEGRELSGYTF. The DNA of the CDR3 is TGTGCCAGCCCTAAGGAGGGCAGGGAATTAAGTGGCTACACCTTC.

The V and J genes are TRBV2 and TRBJ2-7; 7 nucleotides line up with TRBD2. The V segment lost 6 bases and the J segment 3 bases; nucleotides outside the gene matches: 11. CDR3 length equals 15 residues. From germline, CDR1 is SNHLY and CDR2 FYNNEI. The CDR3 DNA sequence: TGTGCCAGCAGGGTCCGGGCGGGAGTTAGCTACGAGCAGTACTTC. Protein: CASRVRAGVSYEQYF.

This clone was seen more than once but under ten times. The J gene is TRBJ1-1, the V gene TRBV29-1, with D maybe TRBD1 (6 bases). V was trimmed by 4 bases and J by 5 bases, leaving 17 bases between them. The CDR3 loop spans 14 amino acids. Germline CDR1 is SQVTM and CDR2 is ANQGSEA. The CDR3, as DNA: TGCAGCGTTGTCGGCCGAGGGGGACTAACTGAAGCTTTCTTT. Residues: CSVVGRGGLTEAFF.